This TCR beta chain was retrieved from a study of T cell repertoires in ileal Crohn's disease (dated by TCRdb to about 2019). Notes on the research overall: The median duration of disease was 7.5 to 9.5 years, and at the time of surgery roughly a third of patients were active smokers. All patients had surgery for a complication: stricturing disease in around 60% and penetrating disease in roughly 40%. Postoperative therapy was given to about half of the patients, with thiopurines administered to fewer than 13 patients and anti-TNF agents administered to 18 patients. TCR repertoire analysis was done in 57 Crohn's disease patients from a prospective multicentre cohort. The study ran alongside a multicentre cohort designed to identify predictors of early endoscopic recurrence after ileocolonic resection. Endoscopic postoperative recurrence was defined by a Rutgeerts score above i0. A total of approximately 150 mucosal samples from about 57 patients were sequenced, collected from several sites on the surgical specimen and at postoperative endoscopy.

Adults with ileal or ileocolonic Crohn's disease for whom ileocolonic resection was indicated were considered eligible. Whole ileal mucosal biopsies were kept frozen at -80 degrees C prior to DNA extraction. Genomic DNA was isolated from frozen whole biopsies using a TRizol-based method, and the DNA was quantified with a NanoDrop 2000 spectrophotometer. The CDR3 has 13 amino acids, counting the end cysteine and phenylalanine. The kept DNA is CDR3 alone, 39 bases in frame from the first base. Sequences SGDLS (CDR1) and YYNGEE (CDR2) are obtained from the germline V gene. V is pruned by 2 bases and J by 5 bases, leaving 3 bases of the junction without a gene match. Notes on this clone: Its antigen is not yet known. Per-base qualities were not stored, and no clone one base away is much larger.

The full study reports these points: Only a subgroup of patients, of unstated size, had their mucosal CD4 and CD8 T cells sorted and sequenced. Endoscopic recurrence was linked to a higher percentage of high-frequency clones at surgery, and recurrence occurred in every patient whose clonality exceeded 26.8% (18/57). A significantly higher proportion of clonal expansions was observed in active smokers at surgery than in non-smokers (roughly 27% vs 19%, p=0.02). Compared with CD4 T cells, sorted CD8 T cells contained more high-frequency clones, which suggests that the mucosal expansions were mostly CD8.

About 500 nanograms of biopsy DNA per sample were submitted for commercial TCRB immunosequencing. Adaptive Biotechnology amplified the CDR3 regions from genomic DNA with a two-step multiplex PCR designed to control amplification bias. Primers covering every V and J gene segment were used in the first PCR, while barcodes and Illumina adapters were added in the second PCR. An Illumina instrument was used to sequence the CDR3 libraries. In the source study's methods: The analysis used both the pipelines supplied by the vendor and custom analysis of the raw data in R/Bioconductor with R version 3.3.0. Clonality, which ranges from 0 to 1, was calculated as the inverse of the normalised Shannon entropy across all productive clones. High-frequency clones were defined as the repertoire share of the top 100 clones, retaining only clones passing a 95% confidence test. Overlap between samples was measured with the Morisita-Horn index, while repertoire diversity was measured with the Simpson index. TCRdb re-hosts the immuneACCESS table, in-frame sequences only. Its copies lack some clones; in the studies checked, an unresolved V gene accounts for under half of them, and the cause for the rest is not known. V, J and clone size reflect that table, while D and trimming were determined from the DNA. Recorded for this sample are 3,000 to 4,000 clones; around 80% of them occurred a single time. The biggest ten clones account for about 20% of the sample.

Sample: ileal tissue. This chain joins TRBV9 to TRBJ1-1; 7 central nucleotides agree with TRBD1. The receptor comes from an adult with Crohn's disease. The bases are TGTGCCAGCAGCGTCCAGGGGGTGACTGAAGCTTTCTTT. Its translation is CASSVQGVTEAFF.